This passage covers 20 T cell receptor beta chains from one sample sequenced in a study of immune evolution from preneoplasia to lung adenocarcinoma. Libraries were prepared by immunoSEQ multiplex PCR; TCRdb keeps only in-frame clonotypes and omits some of them. Among about 4,900 clones, around 81% were seen once, and the ten largest hold 6% to 7.5%. The sample taken for sequencing was FFPE minimally invasive lung adenocarcinoma tissue. These TCRs come from a person between 55 and 80 years old with lung adenocarcinoma.

The chain joins TRBV5-6 to TRBJ1-1; TRBD1 aligns across 9 bases. From germline, CDR1 is SGHDT and CDR2 YYEEEE. The V segment lost 2 bases and the J segment 5 bases; nucleotides outside the gene matches: 10. The length of the CDR3 is 16 residues. DNA for the CDR3: TGTGCCAGCAGCTTCCCGGGACAGGGTTCGGTTACTGAAGCTTTCTTT. This sequence encodes CASSFPGQGSVTEAFF. The variable domain in full, with the rest retrieved from reference TRBV5-6 and TRBJ1-1, is DAGVTQSPTHLIKTRGQQVTLRCSPKSGHDTVSWYQQALGQGPQFIFQYYEEEERQRGNFPDRFSGHQFPNYSSELNVNALLLGDSALYLCASSFPGQGSVTEAFFGQGTRLTVV.

This clone has just one count. The CDR3 DNA reads as TGTGCCAGCAGCTTAACGACCGGCACTGAAGCTTTCTTT. Protein product: CASSLTTGTEAFF. The chain is built from TRBV11-3 and TRBJ1-1; D gene uncertain. V was trimmed by 2 bases and J by 4 bases, leaving 8 bases between them. CDR3 length: 13 residues. Per the germline V gene, CDR1 is SGHNT and CDR2 is YENEEA.

The chain employs TRBV9 and TRBJ2-5, with a weak D call TRBD2 (6 bases). The CDR3 contains 16 residues. With 1 base removed from V and 2 bases from J, the gap between germline ends came to 15 bases. Germline CDR1 reads SGDLS; CDR2 reads YYNGEE. In DNA form, the CDR3 reads TGTGCCAGCAGCGTAAGGCCCGTCGGGGGTCAAGAGACCCAGTACTTC. Its protein is CASSVRPVGGQETQYF. The whole variable domain, filled in from reference TRBV9 and TRBJ2-5, reads DSGVTQTPKHLITATGQRVTLRCSPRSGDLSVYWYQQSLDQGLQFLIQYYNGEERAKGNILERFSAQQFPDLHSELNLSSLELGDSALYFCASSVRPVGGQETQYFGPGTRLLVL.

This chain's CDR3 is CASSPAGQGTDTQYF. The CDR3 DNA reads as TGTGCCAGCAGCCCCGCGGGACAGGGGACAGATACGCAGTATTTT. The chain employs TRBV7-6 and TRBJ2-3, with 10 bases aligning to TRBD1. Germline-derived CDR1 and CDR2 are SGHVS and FNYEAQ. J gave up 3 bases and V 5 bases, and 5 bases lay outside the gene matches. This CDR3 is built from 15 residues.

This chain connects TRBV10-3 to TRBJ2-2, with D tentatively TRBD1 (5 bases). Germline V gives CDR1 ENHRY, CDR2 SYGVKD. The CDR3 extends over 12 amino acids. V lost 11 bases and J lost 3, with 10 bases in between. The CDR3: CASGFDTGELFF. The CDR3 DNA is TGTGCCTCAGGGTTTGACACCGGGGAGCTGTTTTTT.

This chain uses TRBV11-2 with TRBJ1-4, with D possibly matching TRBD1 (6 bases). CDR1 is SGHAT and CDR2 is FQNNGV in the germline V gene. Deletions cut 2 bases from V and 0 bases from J, with 13 bases between. The CDR3 sequence is 17 residues long. The CDR3 DNA sequence: TGTGCCAGCAGCTTAAGGGGGTCAGCCGCAACTAATGAAAAACTGTTTTTT. Its protein is CASSLRGSAATNEKLFF.

This chain connects TRBV7-2 to TRBJ2-7, with TRBD1 matching over 8 bases. CDR1 SGHTA and CDR2 FQGNSA come from the germline V gene. The junction had 5 bases not matched to a gene; V was cut back by 1 base and J by 6 bases. This CDR3 is built from 14 residues. In nucleotides, the CDR3 is TGTGCCAGCAGCTTAGTAAGAACAGGGGGCGAGCAGTACTTC. This gives the protein CASSLVRTGGEQYF.

The rearrangement links TRBV6-6 to TRBJ1-3; D uncertain. The CDR3 is 15 residues long. Per the germline V gene, CDR1 is MNHNY and CDR2 is SVGAGI (reference sequence). The V end was cut by 0 bases, the J end by 0 bases, with 6 bases between. This CDR3 is CASSYSEGSGNTIYF. For the CDR3, the DNA is TGTGCCAGCAGTTACTCTGAGGGCTCTGGAAACACCATATATTTT.

The chain combines TRBV7-3 with TRBJ2-3, with D perhaps TRBD1 or TRBD2 (5 bases each). Per the germline V gene, CDR1 is SGHTA and CDR2 is FQGTGA. This CDR3 comprises 16 residues. Trimming pared 2 bases from V and 2 bases from J, leaving 14 bases between. The chain's CDR3 is CASSLGTGSATDTQYF. The CDR3 bases are TGTGCCAGCAGCTTAGGGACGGGATCAGCCACAGATACGCAGTATTTT. Full variable domain (missing parts from reference TRBV7-3 and TRBJ2-3): GAGVSQTPSNKVTEKGKYVELRCDPISGHTALYWYRQSLGQGPEFLIYFQGTGAADDSGLPNDRFFAVRPEGSVSTLKIQRTERGDSAVYLCASSLGTGSATDTQYFGPGTRLTVL.

The rearrangement uses TRBV9 and TRBJ2-2; D not resolved. Germline V gene data show CDR1 as SGDLS and CDR2 as YYNGEE. The CDR3 is 15 amino acids. V lost 2 bases and J 2 bases, leaving 10 bases between the germline ends. In DNA, the CDR3 is TGTGCCAGCAGCGTCCCCCCAGACAACACCGGGGAGCTGTTTTTT. Its protein product is CASSVPPDNTGELFF.

Worth noting for this clone: One junction end does not reproduce the germline sequence, and a read error may be involved. The chain recombines TRBV28 with TRBJ2-3, with 11 bases aligning to TRBD2. The germline gives CDR1 MDHEN, CDR2 SYDVKM. The length of the CDR3 is 13 residues. CDR3 nucleotides: TGTGCCAGCAGTTCAAACCCGGGACTAGCGGCTCATTTT. This encodes CASSSNPGLAAHF.

The J gene is TRBJ2-6, the V gene TRBV5-4; 14 bases are a match to TRBD2. The germline gives CDR1 SGHNT, CDR2 YYREEE (reference sequence). The CDR3 is 18 residues long. V trimming: 0 bases; J trimming: 4 bases; junction bases outside the gene matches: 3. The DNA of the CDR3 is TGTGCCAGCAGCTTGGGGGGACTAGCGGGAGCGGGGGCCAACGTCCTGACTTTC. It is translated as CASSLGGLAGAGANVLTF.

This clone was counted only a few times. The chain has TRBV29-1 and TRBJ2-7; TRBD2 aligns across 8 bases. J lost 2 bases, V lost 4 bases, and 10 bases had no gene match. The CDR3 runs to 15 residues. Looked up from germline, CDR1 is SQVTM and CDR2 is ANQGSEA. For the CDR3, the DNA is TGCAGCGTTGCATTCGCGGGAGGTAGGACCTACGAGCAGTACTTC. Translated: CSVAFAGGRTYEQYF.

V and J are TRBV27 and TRBJ2-7; 10 bases are a match to TRBD1. This CDR3 spans 14 amino acids. Per germline, CDR1 MNHEY and CDR2 SMNVEV (reference sequence). V trimming: 5 bases; J trimming: 6 bases; junction bases outside the gene matches: 7. CDR3 bases: TGTGCCAGCAGTCCCGGGGACAGGGGACGCGAGCAGTACTTC. Protein: CASSPGDRGREQYF.

The rearrangement joins TRBV5-8 to TRBJ2-7, with 12 positions matching TRBD2. The CDR3 extends over 15 amino acids. J gave up 4 bases and V 5 bases, and 7 bases lay outside the gene matches. Germline-derived CDR1 and CDR2 are SGHTS and YDEGEE. The CDR3 bases are TGTGCCAGCAGACGACTAGCGGGAGATAGTTACGAGCAGTACTTC. This encodes CASRRLAGDSYEQYF. The full variable domain, completed using reference TRBV5-8 and TRBJ2-7, is EAGVTQSPTHLIKTRGQQATLRCSPISGHTSVYWYQQALGLGLQFLLWYDEGEERNRGNFPPRFSGRQFPNYSSELNVNALELEDSALYLCASRRLAGDSYEQYFGPGTRLTVT.

The chain uses TRBV19 and TRBJ1-1, with D uncertain. V lost 8 bases and J lost 0, with 13 bases in between. Germline V gene data show CDR1 as LNHDA and CDR2 as SQIVND (reference sequence). There are 14 residues in the CDR3. The CDR3 region has the DNA TGTGCCAGTCGCCCCTTATACATGAACACTGAAGCTTTCTTT. Its translation: CASRPLYMNTEAFF. Looking up the rest from reference TRBV19 and TRBJ1-1 gives the full variable domain: DGGITQSPKYLFRKEGQNVTLSCEQNLNHDAMYWYRQDPGQGLRLIYYSQIVNDFQKGDIAEGYSVSREKKESFPLTVTSAQKNPTAFYLCASRPLYMNTEAFFGQGTRLTVV.

The chain is built from TRBV2 and TRBJ2-7; 14 nucleotides align to TRBD2. The V gene end was trimmed by 6 bases and the J gene end by 4 bases; junction bases not matched to a gene: 14. Per germline, CDR1 SNHLY and CDR2 FYNNEI. CDR3 length equals 18 residues. CDR3 region: CASRAGTSGSWGQYEQYF. DNA for the CDR3: TGTGCCAGCAGGGCCGGGACTAGCGGGAGTTGGGGCCAATACGAGCAGTACTTC.

The chain is built from TRBV27 and TRBJ2-7; TRBD1 is a possible D gene (6 bases). CDR1 MNHEY and CDR2 SMNVEV come from the germline V gene (reference sequence). CDR3 length: 13 residues. Trimming removed 4 bases from V and 3 bases from J, with 10 bases in between. In nucleotides, the CDR3 is TGTGCCAGCAGTTCACGACAGGACTACGAGCAGTACTTC. Translating it yields CASSSRQDYEQYF.

V and J are TRBV10-2 and TRBJ2-4, with D unresolved. From germline, CDR1 is WSHSY and CDR2 SAAADI. The CDR3 totals 14 residues. V was pared by 4 bases and J by 0 bases, with 7 bases between. CDR3 protein: CASSARLAKNIQYF. CDR3 bases: TGCGCCAGCAGTGCTCGACTAGCCAAAAACATTCAGTACTTC.

V gene TRBV20-1 combines with J gene TRBJ1-2; D not resolved. Between the trimmed V and J ends, which lost 2 bases and 7 bases, there was a span of 8 bases. The germline V gene has CDR1 DFQATT and CDR2 SNEGSKA (reference sequence). The CDR3 is 11 residues long. CDR3 DNA: TGCAGTGCTAGACAGGTCGGTGGCTACACCTTC. As protein: CSARQVGGYTF.